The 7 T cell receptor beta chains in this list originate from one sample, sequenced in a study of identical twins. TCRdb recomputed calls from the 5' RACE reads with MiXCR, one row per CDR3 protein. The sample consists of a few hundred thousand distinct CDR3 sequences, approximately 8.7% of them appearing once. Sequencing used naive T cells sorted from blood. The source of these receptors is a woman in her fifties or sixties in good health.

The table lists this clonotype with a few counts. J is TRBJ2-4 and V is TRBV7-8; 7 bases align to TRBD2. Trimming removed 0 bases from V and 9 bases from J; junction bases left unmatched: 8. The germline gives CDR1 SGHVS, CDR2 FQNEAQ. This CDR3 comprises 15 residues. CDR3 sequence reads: CASSLASSGRGIQYF. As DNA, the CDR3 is TGTGCCAGCAGCTTAGCTTCGTCTGGGAGGGGCATTCAGTACTTC.

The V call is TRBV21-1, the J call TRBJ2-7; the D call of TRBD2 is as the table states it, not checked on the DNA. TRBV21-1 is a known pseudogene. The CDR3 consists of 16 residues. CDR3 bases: TGTGCCAGCAGCAAAGGTTGGTCTAGCGGGAGTAGGGAGCAGTACTTC. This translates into CASSKGWSSGSREQYF.

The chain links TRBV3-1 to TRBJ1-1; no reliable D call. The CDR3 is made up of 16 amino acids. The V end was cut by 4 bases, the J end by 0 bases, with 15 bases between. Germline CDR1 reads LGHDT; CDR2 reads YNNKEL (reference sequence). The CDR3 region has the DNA TGTGCCAGCAGCCCTAGCCTTATGGGCATGAACACTGAAGCTTTCTTT. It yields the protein CASSPSLMGMNTEAFF.

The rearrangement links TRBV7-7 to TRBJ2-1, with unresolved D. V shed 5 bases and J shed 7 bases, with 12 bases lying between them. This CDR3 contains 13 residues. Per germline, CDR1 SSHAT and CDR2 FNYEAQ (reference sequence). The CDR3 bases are TGTGCCAGCAGCCCCACAGAAGTGAATGAGCAGTTCTTC. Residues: CASSPTEVNEQFF.

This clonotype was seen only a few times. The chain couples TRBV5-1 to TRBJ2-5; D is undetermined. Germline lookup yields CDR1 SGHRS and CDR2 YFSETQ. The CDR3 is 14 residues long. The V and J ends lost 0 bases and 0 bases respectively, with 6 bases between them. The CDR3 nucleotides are TGCGCCAGCAGCTTGGTGTCAGACCAAGAGACCCAGTACTTC. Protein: CASSLVSDQETQYF.

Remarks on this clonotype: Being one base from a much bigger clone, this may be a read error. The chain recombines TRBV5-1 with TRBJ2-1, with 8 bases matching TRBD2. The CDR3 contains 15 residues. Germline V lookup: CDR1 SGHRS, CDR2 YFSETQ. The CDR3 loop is CASSLVAGSYNEQSF. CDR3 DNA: TGCGCCAGCAGCTTGGTAGCGGGATCCTACAATGAGCAGTCCTTC.

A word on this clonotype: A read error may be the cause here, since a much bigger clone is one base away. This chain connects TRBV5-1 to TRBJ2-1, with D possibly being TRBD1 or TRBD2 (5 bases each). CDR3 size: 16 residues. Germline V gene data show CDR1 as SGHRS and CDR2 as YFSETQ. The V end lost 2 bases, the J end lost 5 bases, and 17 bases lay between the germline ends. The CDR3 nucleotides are TGCGCCAGCAGCTTCGGTTGCAGGGACCCACACAATGAGCAGTTCTTC. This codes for CASSFGCRDPHNEQFF.